This entry is about one T cell receptor (beta chain). This table comes from immunoSEQ multiplex PCR, and its TCRdb copy is limited to in-frame clones, with some not included. The sample shows 140,000 or so clones, roughly 84% of them seen only once. The data were obtained in a study of blood T cell repertoires in COVID-19. Study at large: Samples of COVID-19 (acute and convalescent) were obtained from the United States, Italy and Spain. T cells, B-cell-depleted T cells, or PBMCs provided the cDNA or gDNA that served as material.

The CDR3 has 17 amino acids. CDR1 is SEHNR and CDR2 is FQNEAQ in the germline V gene (reference sequence). With 0 bases clipped from V and 5 bases from J, the junction kept 11 bases outside the gene matches. Sequencing was done on a sample of peripheral blood. The TCR originated in a man aged 25 to 40 with COVID-19, enrolled during active disease. This chain joins TRBV7-9 and TRBJ1-1; 8 nucleotides match TRBD1. The CDR3 DNA sequence: TGTGCCAGCAGCTTAGCGGCAGGGGGCGGAAGAAGGACTGAAGCTTTCTTT. Protein: CASSLAAGGGRRTEAFF.